Given below is one TCR beta chain in context. The record originates from a study of blood T cell repertoires in COVID-19. Study context: Both acute and convalescent COVID-19 samples were obtained from the United States, Italy and Spain. PBMCs, B-cell-depleted T cells, or T cells provided the cDNA or gDNA that made up the material.

Source study methods: Quantification of nucleated cells was approximated via reference gene primer amplification. The data were produced by immunoSEQ multiplex PCR, yet TCRdb's version contains in-frame clones alone and is incomplete. For V, J and clone size, that table is used; D and trimming come from the DNA. The sample shows 150,000 to 250,000 clones, 70% to 85% of them seen only once. The TCR was taken from a human donor with acute or convalescent COVID-19. The donor label of this sample is uncertain. Sequencing used peripheral blood.

In nucleotides, the CDR3 is TGCGCCAGCAGTTCGGGACTTCCAGATACGCAGTATTTT. Translated, it gives CASSSGLPDTQYF. V usage is TRBV4-3 and J usage is TRBJ2-3; weak D call: TRBD2 (6 bases). V was trimmed by 6 bases and J by 4 bases, leaving 11 bases between them. The CDR3 totals 13 residues. The germline CDR1 and CDR2 sequences are LGHNA and YSLEER.